The 30 T cell receptor beta chains listed next were all sequenced from one sample in a study of blood T cell repertoires in COVID-19. Data came from immunoSEQ multiplex PCR; TCRdb stores just in-frame clones and leaves some out. This table has 180,000 or so clones, approximately 84% appearing once. The sample was peripheral blood. These receptors came from a human donor with acute or convalescent COVID-19. The donor label of this sample is uncertain.

This clone was seen a handful of times. V and J are TRBV28 and TRBJ1-6, with 8 bases fitting TRBD1. This CDR3 spans 17 amino acids. Germline V gene lookup returns CDR1 MDHEN and CDR2 SYDVKM. The V and J ends lost 2 bases and 7 bases, in that order; junction bases with no gene match: 10. The DNA for the CDR3 is TGTGCCAGCAGTTTAACCCTCCAACCAGGGGGCAATTCACCCCTCCACTTT. This encodes CASSLTLQPGGNSPLHF.

CDR3 amino acids: CASSYKQGQGNTIYF. The CDR3 bases are TGTGCCAGCAGCTACAAACAGGGGCAGGGAAACACCATATATTTT. This chain connects TRBV7-9 to TRBJ1-3, with 7 nucleotides matching TRBD1. CDR3 length: 15 amino acids. The V gene end was trimmed by 4 bases and the J gene end by 4 bases; junction bases not matched to a gene: 7. Germline CDR1 reads SEHNR; CDR2 reads FQNEAQ (reference sequence).

This clone was seen a handful of times. This sequence joins TRBV6-2 or TRBV6-3 and TRBJ2-3; D perhaps matches TRBD1 (5 bases). In germline, CDR1 is MNHEY, CDR2 SVGEGT. V dropped 2 bases and J dropped 4 bases, with 7 bases sitting between them. The CDR3 runs 13 residues. DNA for the CDR3: TGTGCCAGCAGTTACAGACAGTCAGATACGCAGTATTTT. Translating it yields CASSYRQSDTQYF.

This chain connects TRBV9 to TRBJ2-2; 7 bases are a match to TRBD1. This CDR3 is built from 15 residues. Per the germline V gene, CDR1 is SGDLS and CDR2 is YYNGEE. J lost 5 bases, V lost 5 bases, and 9 bases had no gene match. CDR3 nucleotides: TGTGCCAGCAGTACAGGGGAATCGCGGACCGGGGAGCTGTTTTTT. Protein product: CASSTGESRTGELFF.

The chain is built from TRBV7-7 and TRBJ2-3; TRBD2 matches 7 bases. CDR3 length: 13 amino acids. With 5 bases clipped from V and 8 bases from J, the junction kept 7 bases outside the gene matches. Germline V gives CDR1 SSHAT, CDR2 FNYEAQ (reference sequence). The CDR3 nucleotides are TGTGCCAGCAGCGCCGCGGAGCGGGGTACGCAGTATTTT. It encodes CASSAAERGTQYF.

V and J are TRBV25-1 and TRBJ2-3; the match to TRBD1 covers 7 bases. Germline CDR1 MGHDK, CDR2 SYGVNS. The V gene end was trimmed by 4 bases and the J gene end by 0 bases; junction bases not matched to a gene: 7. The length of the CDR3 is 16 residues. The CDR3 is CASSVGRGSSTDTQYF. DNA for the CDR3: TGTGCCAGCAGTGTAGGCAGGGGGTCTAGCACAGATACGCAGTATTTT.

This clone was found once. The J gene is TRBJ1-2, the V gene TRBV11-2, with D possibly matching TRBD1 (5 bases). V gave up 4 bases and J gave up 4 bases, with 13 bases separating them. Germline lookup yields CDR1 SGHAT and CDR2 FQNNGV. The CDR3 sequence is 14 residues long. DNA of the CDR3: TGTGCCAGCAGCTGGGGGGGGAACGGCTATGGCTACACCTTC. It specifies CASSWGGNGYGYTF.

This chain connects TRBV11-1 to TRBJ2-1, with 7 bases lining up with TRBD2. Germline CDR1 SGHAT, CDR2 FQDESV (reference sequence). This CDR3 is 16 amino acids long. Trimming cost V 1 base and J 7 bases; bases outside gene matches: 10. The CDR3 protein is CASSLGVGREQNEQFF. The CDR3 coding sequence is TGTGCCAGCAGCTTAGGGGTAGGGCGGGAGCAGAATGAGCAGTTCTTC.

The chain carries TRBV7-9 and TRBJ1-4; 7 positions agree with TRBD1. Germline V lookup: CDR1 SEHNR, CDR2 FQNEAQ (reference sequence). CDR3 size: 14 residues. V shed 3 bases and J 4 bases; nucleotides not matched to a gene: 2. The CDR3 DNA reads as TGTGCCAGCAGCTTGACAGGGATTAATGAAAAACTGTTTTTT. It yields the protein CASSLTGINEKLFF. Complete variable domain (other parts from reference TRBV7-9 and TRBJ1-4): DTGVSQNPRHKITKRGQNVTFRCDPISEHNRLYWYRQTLGQGPEFLTYFQNEAQLEKSRLLSDRFSAERPKGSFSTLEIQRTEQGDSAMYLCASSLTGINEKLFFGSGTQLSVL.

This clone was counted between two and nine times. The V gene is TRBV5-6, the J gene TRBJ2-7, with 8 positions matching TRBD2. CDR3 length equals 15 residues. The germline V gene has CDR1 SGHDT and CDR2 YYEEEE. With V trimmed by 2 bases and J by 5 bases, 9 bases remained unmatched. CDR3 DNA sequence: TGTGCCAGCAGCTTCGTAGCGGGAAAGGTCAACGAGCAGTACTTC. Residues: CASSFVAGKVNEQYF.

The chain uses TRBV6-2 or TRBV6-3 and TRBJ1-1; D gene unclear. Germline CDR1 reads MNHEY; CDR2 reads SVGEGT. The CDR3 sequence is 12 residues long. V was pared by 5 bases and J by 7 bases, with 11 bases between. This CDR3 is CASSPRRSEAFF. The DNA for the CDR3 is TGTGCCAGCAGTCCGAGGCGCAGTGAAGCTTTCTTT.

The chain uses TRBV6-5 and TRBJ2-7; maybe TRBD2 (5 bases). The length of the CDR3 is 13 residues. Germline assignment: CDR1 MNHEY and CDR2 SVGAGI. Trimming took off 4 bases at V and 0 bases at J, with 7 bases between the two ends. This CDR3 is CASSSAASYEQYF. The CDR3 coding sequence is TGTGCCAGCAGTTCAGCGGCCTCCTACGAGCAGTACTTC.

A single count supports this clone. This sample also contains other DNA sequences that code for the same CDR3. The chain joins TRBV7-2 to TRBJ1-4; D may be TRBD1 (6 bases). CDR1 is SGHTA, CDR2 FQGNSA, per germline. V lost 5 bases to trimming and J lost 4 bases, with 14 bases between them. This CDR3 has 15 residues. This CDR3 is CASSIPTGFNEKLFF. For the CDR3, the DNA is TGTGCCAGCAGCATACCCACAGGGTTTAATGAAAAACTGTTTTTT.

This clone was picked up a small number of times. The rearrangement uses TRBV11-3 and TRBJ2-1; TRBD2 matches at 12 bases. The CDR3 covers 17 residues. From germline, CDR1 is SGHNT and CDR2 YENEEA. V lost 0 bases, J lost 10 bases, and 10 bases stayed unmatched. CDR3 nucleotide sequence: TGTGCCAGCAGCTTAGATCAACTAGCGGGAGGAGGTAGGGAGCAGTTCTTC. This sequence encodes CASSLDQLAGGGREQFF.

The CDR3 DNA sequence: TGTGCCAGCAGTTACTCCGACAGGGCGAACACTGAAGCTTTCTTT. Its translation: CASSYSDRANTEAFF. The V and J genes are TRBV6-5 and TRBJ1-1; 7 nucleotides line up with TRBD1. V lost 0 bases to trimming and J lost 1 base; unmatched junction nucleotides: 2. In germline, CDR1 is MNHEY, CDR2 SVGAGI. This CDR3 spans 15 amino acids.

V is TRBV4-3 and J is TRBJ2-3; TRBD1 might be the D (6 bases). CDR3 length equals 16 residues. The ends were cut back, 1 base at V and 5 bases at J, with 16 bases in the middle. The V gene's germline CDR1 is LGHNA and CDR2 YSLEER. The CDR3 region has the DNA TGCGCCAGCAGCCAAGGGGGGACAAGGGCTCAAGATACGCAGTATTTT. Its translation is CASSQGGTRAQDTQYF.

The chain uses TRBV2 and TRBJ1-4; a weak D match, TRBD1 (6 bases). The CDR3 spans 16 residues. Germline V gene sequence: CDR1 SNHLY, CDR2 FYNNEI. V was cut by 4 bases and J by 0 bases, with 12 bases left in between. Written as DNA, the CDR3 is TGTGCCAGCAGTGCCAGGGGAAGAGCAACTAATGAAAAACTGTTTTTT. This sequence encodes CASSARGRATNEKLFF.

The chain links TRBV19 to TRBJ2-4; possible D gene TRBD1, 5 bases. Between the trimmed V and J ends, which lost 5 bases and 0 bases, there was a span of 11 bases. Looked up from germline, CDR1 is LNHDA and CDR2 is SQIVND (reference sequence). The CDR3 has 15 residues. In DNA form, the CDR3 reads TGTGCCAGTAGTCCGTCCCAGGGAGCCAAAAACATTCAGTACTTC. Protein product: CASSPSQGAKNIQYF.

The rearrangement links TRBV3-1 (or the pseudogene TRBV3-2) to TRBJ2-1; TRBD2 matches 8 bases. The CDR3 totals 17 residues. Germline V CDR1 and CDR2: LGHDT, YNNKEL (reference sequence). J was trimmed by 1 base and V by 4 bases; bases with no gene match: 9. The chain's CDR3 is CASSPQTGRGSYNEQFF. Here the CDR3 DNA reads TGTGCCAGCAGCCCTCAGACCGGGAGGGGATCCTACAATGAGCAGTTCTTC.

This chain connects TRBV27 to TRBJ2-7, with TRBD2 identical over 8 bases. This CDR3 contains 16 residues. Germline V lookup: CDR1 MNHEY, CDR2 SMNVEV (reference sequence). Trimming removed 5 bases from V and 4 bases from J; junction bases left unmatched: 13. CDR3 sequence: CASSGGSSGRTYEQYF. Here the CDR3 DNA reads TGTGCCAGCAGTGGGGGGTCGAGCGGGAGAACTTACGAGCAGTACTTC.

The genes are TRBV11-1 and TRBJ2-5; unclear D gene. This CDR3 comprises 13 residues. V was clipped by 1 base and J by 1 base, with 4 bases between them. Germline V gene data show CDR1 as SGHAT and CDR2 as FQDESV (reference sequence). Here the CDR3 DNA reads TGTGCCAGCAGCTTAGGACTCCAAGAGACCCAGTACTTC. Translated, it gives CASSLGLQETQYF.

The chain carries TRBV19 and TRBJ1-2, with 10 bases matching TRBD1. The CDR3 runs 15 residues. Germline-derived CDR1 and CDR2 are LNHDA and SQIVND (reference sequence). Unmatched junction bases numbered 9, after V lost 8 bases and J lost 3 bases. CDR3 nucleotide sequence: TGTGCCAGTTCGACAGGGGGCGCGAAGGACTATGGCTACACCTTC. Protein sequence: CASSTGGAKDYGYTF. Using reference TRBV19 and TRBJ1-2 for the parts outside the CDR3, the full variable domain is DGGITQSPKYLFRKEGQNVTLSCEQNLNHDAMYWYRQDPGQGLRLIYYSQIVNDFQKGDIAEGYSVSREKKESFPLTVTSAQKNPTAFYLCASSTGGAKDYGYTFGSGTRLTVV.

Remarks on this clone: The same CDR3 is also encoded by other DNA sequences in this sample. The rearrangement links TRBV30 to TRBJ2-7; 9 bases are a match to TRBD2. Unmatched junction bases numbered 1, after V lost 3 bases and J lost 1 base. Germline V gene data show CDR1 as GTSNPN and CDR2 as SVGIG (reference sequence). CDR3 length: 13 amino acids. The CDR3 DNA follows: TGTGCCTGGAGGCTAGCGGGGTCCTACGAGCAGTACTTC. Residues: CAWRLAGSYEQYF.

The chain employs TRBV12-3 or TRBV12-4 and TRBJ1-6; D uncertain. The CDR3 length is 11 residues. Trimming left V 5 bases short and J 13 bases short, with 9 bases between. In DNA form, the CDR3 reads TGTGCCAGCAGTGGCTCCGGGCCCCTCCACTTT. It encodes CASSGSGPLHF.

J is TRBJ1-2 and V is TRBV9, with 11 nucleotides matching TRBD1. V lost 4 bases to trimming and J lost 3 bases; unmatched junction nucleotides: 11. The CDR3 length is 17 residues. Per the germline V gene, CDR1 is SGDLS and CDR2 is YYNGEE. For the CDR3, the DNA is TGTGCCAGCAGCTCTGGACAGGGGGCAGACTCTTACTATGGCTACACCTTC. It codes for CASSSGQGADSYYGYTF.

The chain joins TRBV5-6 to TRBJ2-5; 7 positions agree with TRBD2. J was trimmed by 2 bases and V by 3 bases; bases with no gene match: 7. In germline, CDR1 is SGHDT, CDR2 YYEEEE. This CDR3 spans 15 amino acids. CDR3 in DNA: TGTGCCAGCAGCTGGCGCGGCGGGGGTCAAGAGACCCAGTACTTC. This codes for CASSWRGGGQETQYF. Complete variable domain (other parts from reference TRBV5-6 and TRBJ2-5): DAGVTQSPTHLIKTRGQQVTLRCSPKSGHDTVSWYQQALGQGPQFIFQYYEEEERQRGNFPDRFSGHQFPNYSSELNVNALLLGDSALYLCASSWRGGGQETQYFGPGTRLLVL.

This chain links TRBV21-1 with TRBJ2-6; the D call TRBD1 from the table was never checked on the DNA. TRBV21-1 is a recognized pseudogene. This CDR3 comprises 16 residues. The CDR3 is CASSKQGQEGANVLTF. CDR3 nucleotides: TGTGCCAGCAGCAAACAGGGGCAGGAGGGGGCCAACGTCCTGACTTTC.

The chain recombines TRBV2 with TRBJ1-2; D possibly corresponds to TRBD1 (6 bases). Germline assignment: CDR1 SNHLY and CDR2 FYNNEI. The CDR3 is 15 residues long. The germline V and J ends were trimmed by 2 bases and 0 bases, with 10 bases remaining between them. The CDR3 loop reads CASSEWTAANYGYTF. CDR3 nucleotides: TGTGCCAGCAGTGAATGGACAGCTGCTAACTATGGCTACACCTTC.

The rearrangement uses TRBV28 and TRBJ2-7; 7 bases fit TRBD1. J gave up 3 bases and V 6 bases, and 5 bases lay outside the gene matches. The germline V gene encodes CDR1 MDHEN and CDR2 SYDVKM. The CDR3 is made up of 13 amino acids. In DNA form, the CDR3 reads TGTGCCAGCAGCAAGGACAGGCTCTACGAGCAGTACTTC. As protein: CASSKDRLYEQYF. The variable domain in full, with the rest retrieved from reference TRBV28 and TRBJ2-7, is DVKVTQSSRYLVKRTGEKVFLECVQDMDHENMFWYRQDPGLGLRLIYFSYDVKMKEKGDIPEGYSVSREKKERFSLILESASTNQTSMYLCASSKDRLYEQYFGPGTRLTVT.

The J gene is TRBJ1-2, the V gene TRBV28; 10 bases are a match to TRBD1. The CDR3 totals 13 residues. Germline lookup yields CDR1 MDHEN and CDR2 SYDVKM. The junction had 7 bases not matched to a gene; V was cut back by 8 bases and J by 7 bases. The CDR3: CASDRGRVSGYTF. For the CDR3, the DNA is TGTGCCAGCGACAGGGGGCGCGTCAGTGGCTACACCTTC.